The 32 T cell receptor beta chains below were found in one sample sequenced in a study of OX40 agonist ivuxolimab in advanced cancers. Libraries were prepared by immunoSEQ multiplex PCR; TCRdb keeps only in-frame clonotypes and omits some of them. This table has fewer than 85,000 clones, approximately 86% appearing once. The source material was CD4+ or CD8+ T cells sorted from blood, sampled in a trial of the OX40 agonist ivuxolimab. The source of these receptors is an adult with an advanced solid tumor such as melanoma, head and neck, liver or kidney cancer.

This CDR3 reads CASSLPGQGRGSPLHF. The CDR3 DNA is TGTGCCAGCAGTTTACCGGGACAGGGAAGGGGATCACCCCTCCACTTT. This chain connects TRBV28 to TRBJ1-6, with 9 bases that match TRBD1. This CDR3 region has 16 residues. Looked up from germline, CDR1 is MDHEN and CDR2 is SYDVKM. Trimming removed 2 bases from V and 10 bases from J; junction bases left unmatched: 9.

The rearrangement uses TRBV6-1 and TRBJ1-1, with no clear D. CDR1 is MNHNS and CDR2 is SASEGT in the germline V gene. This CDR3 has 12 amino acids. V was clipped by 2 bases and J by 6 bases, with 7 bases between them. CDR3 in DNA: TGTGCCAGCAGTGAAAATCGCGCTGAAGCTTTCTTT. Its translation: CASSENRAEAFF.

This sequence joins TRBV6-5 and TRBJ2-7; 8 bases line up with TRBD2. Germline CDR1 reads MNHEY; CDR2 reads SVGAGI. CDR3 size: 14 residues. Trimming took 6 bases from V and 2 from J; bases not matched to a gene: 6. The CDR3 spells CASRSGGLAYEQYF. The CDR3 region has the DNA TGTGCCAGCAGGAGCGGGGGCCTCGCCTACGAGCAGTACTTC.

In this sample, this clone turned up once. The rearrangement links TRBV5-1 to TRBJ2-7; no clear D gene. The CDR3 length is 16 residues. Trimming left V 5 bases short and J 5 bases short, with 23 bases between. CDR1 is SGHRS and CDR2 is YFSETQ in the germline V gene. The CDR3 bases are TGCGCCAGCAGGTTGACATTCTTCTCTGTCTTGGACGAGCAGTACTTC. The encoded protein is CASRLTFFSVLDEQYF.

V usage is TRBV7-3 and J usage is TRBJ2-3; no definite D call. V lost 3 bases and J lost 0, with 4 bases in between. The CDR3 covers 13 residues. CDR1 is SGHTA, CDR2 FQGTGA, per germline. The CDR3 region has the DNA TGTGCCAGCAGCTTTGTGAGCACAGATACGCAGTATTTT. This gives the protein CASSFVSTDTQYF.

V is TRBV12-5 and J is TRBJ2-7; D is undetermined. Germline V lookup: CDR1 LGHNT, CDR2 FRNRAP. The germline V and J ends were trimmed by 1 base and 2 bases, with 9 bases remaining between them. The CDR3 sequence is 14 residues long. CDR3: CASGLGRAAYEQYF. In DNA, the CDR3 is TGTGCTAGTGGTTTGGGTCGGGCCGCCTACGAGCAGTACTTC.

This clone was found once. The chain has TRBV9 and TRBJ2-3; 7 positions match TRBD2. V lost 0 bases and J lost 4; bases outside the gene matches: 5. CDR3 size: 15 residues. The germline V gene encodes CDR1 SGDLS and CDR2 YYNGEE. CDR3 loop: CASSVAGLQADTQYF. In DNA, the CDR3 is TGTGCCAGCAGCGTAGCGGGACTACAAGCAGATACGCAGTATTTT.

This chain links TRBV7-3 with TRBJ2-3; D is unresolved. Germline loops: CDR1 SGHTA, CDR2 FQGTGA. The V gene lost 3 bases and the J gene lost 1 base, with 5 bases spanning the gap. CDR3 length equals 13 residues. CDR3 sequence (DNA): TGTGCCAGCAGCTTTGGGGGCACAGATACGCAGTATTTT. Translated, it gives CASSFGGTDTQYF.

This clone showed up just once. The chain joins TRBV4-3 to TRBJ2-7, with D unresolved. This CDR3 comprises 14 residues. CDR1 and CDR2 (germline): LGHNA, YSLEER. V lost 4 bases and J 5 bases, leaving 15 bases between the germline ends. The CDR3 DNA reads as TGCGCCAGCAGCCCTCGAAGCCGCCGGAACGAGCAGTACTTC. Translation gives CASSPRSRRNEQYF.

This clone was recorded a few times. The chain joins TRBV7-2 to TRBJ2-7; D is unresolved. V lost 5 bases and J 0 bases, leaving 11 bases between the germline ends. There are 14 residues in the CDR3. Germline V lookup: CDR1 SGHTA, CDR2 FQGNSA. For the CDR3, the DNA is TGTGCCAGCAGCAAGAGCTCACTCTCCTACGAGCAGTACTTC. This encodes CASSKSSLSYEQYF.

For the CDR3, the DNA is TGTGCCAGCAGGGCTCTGGGAAATTCACCCCTCCACTTT. It translates to CASRALGNSPLHF. This sequence joins TRBV6-5 and TRBJ1-6; D ambiguous. This CDR3 comprises 13 residues. Germline V CDR1 and CDR2: MNHEY, SVGAGI. Deletions cut 6 bases from V and 7 bases from J, with 10 bases between.

This rearrangement joins TRBV19 to TRBJ2-5; no clear D. The V end lost 2 bases, the J end lost 4 bases, and 8 bases lay between the germline ends. The length of the CDR3 is 13 residues. CDR1 and CDR2 (germline): LNHDA, SQIVND (reference sequence). The CDR3 loop is CASSITDRETQYF. CDR3 nucleotide sequence: TGTGCCAGTAGTATAACAGACCGAGAGACCCAGTACTTC.

V usage is TRBV28 and J usage is TRBJ1-1; D is ambiguous. This CDR3 has 14 residues. Trimming shortened V by 6 bases and J by 0 bases, and 11 bases separated the two germline ends. CDR1 is MDHEN, CDR2 SYDVKM, per germline. The CDR3 nucleotides are TGTGCCAGCAGCCCCGGGAGCATGAACACTGAAGCTTTCTTT. This codes for CASSPGSMNTEAFF.

The chain combines TRBV5-5 with TRBJ2-1; D unresolved. Germline lookup yields CDR1 SGHKS and CDR2 YYEKEE (reference sequence). V was cut by 4 bases and J by 0 bases, with 8 bases left in between. CDR3 length equals 14 residues. In nucleotides, the CDR3 is TGTGCCAGCAGCCCTCAAACCTCCTACAATGAGCAGTTCTTC. Translated: CASSPQTSYNEQFF.

The DNA for the CDR3 is TGTGCCAGCACCCGGGACAGGGGGCTGGGGAACACTGAAGCTTTCTTT. Protein sequence: CASTRDRGLGNTEAFF. The V call is TRBV2, the J call TRBJ1-1; 12 bases align to TRBD1. The CDR3 has 16 amino acids. The V and J ends lost 7 bases and 1 base, in that order; junction bases with no gene match: 7. In germline, CDR1 is SNHLY, CDR2 FYNNEI.

The V call is TRBV6-1, the J call TRBJ1-1; D might be TRBD1 (5 bases). Germline V lookup: CDR1 MNHNS, CDR2 SASEGT. The germline V and J ends were trimmed by 5 bases and 4 bases, with 14 bases remaining between them. The CDR3 covers 14 residues. DNA of the CDR3: TGTGCCAGCAGTATCCGCAGGGAGAGCACTGAAGCTTTCTTT. This sequence encodes CASSIRRESTEAFF.

This clone has a single count. The rearrangement links TRBV4-1 to TRBJ2-5; 10 nucleotides line up with TRBD2. The junction had 9 bases not matched to a gene; V was cut back by 4 bases and J by 4 bases. The V gene's germline CDR1 is MGHRA and CDR2 YSYEKL. The CDR3 has 16 residues. CDR3 coding DNA: TGCGCCAGCAGCCGAGGGAGCGGGGGGGCCGGAGAGACCCAGTACTTC. The encoded protein is CASSRGSGGAGETQYF.

In its sample, this clone was seen once. The rearrangement joins TRBV5-6 to TRBJ1-3, with D possibly being TRBD1 (5 bases). The V end lost 0 bases, the J end lost 2 bases, and 15 bases lay between the germline ends. Germline V gene lookup returns CDR1 SGHDT and CDR2 YYEEEE. The CDR3 is 17 residues long. CDR3 coding DNA: TGTGCCAGCAGCTTGGGGAGCGGGGACCGGGCTGGAAACACCATATATTTT. Protein: CASSLGSGDRAGNTIYF.

The V and J genes are TRBV28 and TRBJ1-1; 7 bases map to TRBD1. The CDR3 has 15 amino acids. After removal of 7 bases from V and 4 bases from J, the junction contained 12 bases not matched to a gene. The germline V gene encodes CDR1 MDHEN and CDR2 SYDVKM. CDR3 sequence (DNA): TGTGCCAGCATTTCGTCCCTCAGGGGGATCACTGAAGCTTTCTTT. Encoded protein: CASISSLRGITEAFF. The variable domain in full, with the rest retrieved from reference TRBV28 and TRBJ1-1, is DVKVTQSSRYLVKRTGEKVFLECVQDMDHENMFWYRQDPGLGLRLIYFSYDVKMKEKGDIPEGYSVSREKKERFSLILESASTNQTSMYLCASISSLRGITEAFFGQGTRLTVV.

This clone was observed a single time. The chain joins TRBV30 to TRBJ2-7; weak D call: TRBD2 (6 bases). The germline gives CDR1 GTSNPN, CDR2 SVGIG (reference sequence). V was pared by 1 base and J by 2 bases, with 9 bases between. The CDR3 is made up of 13 amino acids. CDR3 residues: CAWSAGTPYEQYF. The CDR3 nucleotides read TGTGCCTGGAGTGCCGGGACTCCCTACGAGCAGTACTTC.

This chain joins TRBV11-3 and TRBJ2-1; tentatively, D is TRBD2 (7 bases). The V gene's germline CDR1 is SGHNT and CDR2 YENEEA. This CDR3 comprises 17 residues. The V end lost 5 bases, the J end lost 8 bases, and 25 bases lay between the germline ends. The DNA of the CDR3 is TGTGCCAGCAGCCCATCCCGGGGGGCGGGGAGTTCCGATGAGCAGTTCTTC. It is translated as CASSPSRGAGSSDEQFF.

This chain links TRBV5-1 with TRBJ2-2, with 10 positions matching TRBD1. The CDR3 runs 17 residues. The V gene end was trimmed by 7 bases and the J gene end by 4 bases; junction bases not matched to a gene: 13. CDR1 and CDR2 (germline): SGHRS, YFSETQ. As DNA, the CDR3 is TGCGCCAGCCGGCGGGCCGACAGGGGGCTCGGCACCGGGGAGCTGTTTTTT. This sequence encodes CASRRADRGLGTGELFF.

The chain has TRBV6-1 and TRBJ2-3; 9 nucleotides align to TRBD1. The length of the CDR3 is 13 residues. The germline gives CDR1 MNHNS, CDR2 SASEGT. V gave up 3 bases and J gave up 6 bases; unmatched junction bases: 1. In DNA form, the CDR3 reads TGTGCCAGCAGTGACGACAGGGGGGATACGCAGTATTTT. Residues: CASSDDRGDTQYF.

The chain is built from TRBV2 and TRBJ1-1, with TRBD1 as a possible D gene (6 bases). V lost 5 bases and J lost 3, with 13 bases in between. The CDR3 extends over 14 amino acids. Germline V CDR1 and CDR2: SNHLY, FYNNEI. This CDR3 reads CASSSQGRYTEAFF. As DNA, the CDR3 is TGTGCCAGCAGTTCACAGGGAAGATACACTGAAGCTTTCTTT.

This clone is termed medium-sized. The chain couples TRBV29-1 to TRBJ1-1, with 7 nucleotides matching TRBD1. With 0 bases clipped from V and 4 bases from J, the junction kept 5 bases outside the gene matches. From germline, CDR1 is SQVTM and CDR2 ANQGSEA. The CDR3 contains 14 residues. CDR3 in DNA: TGCAGCGTTGAAGAGCGTACAGGGGTCACTGAAGCTTTCTTT. Protein: CSVEERTGVTEAFF.

The chain recombines TRBV5-1 with TRBJ1-3, with TRBD1 matching over 8 bases. This CDR3 comprises 14 residues. Germline values: CDR1 SGHRS, CDR2 YFSETQ. V trimming: 4 bases; J trimming: 4 bases; junction bases outside the gene matches: 4. This chain's CDR3 is CASSQQGVGNTIYF. CDR3 nucleotide sequence: TGCGCCAGCAGCCAACAGGGGGTAGGAAACACCATATATTTT.

The chain has TRBV1 and TRBJ2-3; the listed D gene, TRBD1, was not tested against the DNA. TRBV1 is shown as a pseudogene. This CDR3 spans 15 amino acids. The CDR3 sequence is CTSSHPQGAKDTQYF. CDR3 nucleotide sequence: TGCACCAGCAGCCACCCACAGGGGGCAAAAGATACGCAGTATTTT.

The gene calls are TRBV7-2 and TRBJ1-4; 9 positions agree with TRBD1. Trimming took 1 base from V and 7 from J; bases not matched to a gene: 10. This CDR3 is 17 amino acids long. In germline, CDR1 is SGHTA, CDR2 FQGNSA. In DNA, the CDR3 is TGTGCCAGCAGCTTAGTGGCGGGGACAGGGCGGGGTGAAAAACTGTTTTTT. Its protein is CASSLVAGTGRGEKLFF.

This clone appeared once. The V call is TRBV15, the J call TRBJ1-5; TRBD1 matches at 8 bases. CDR3 size: 16 residues. Unmatched junction bases numbered 5, after V lost 3 bases and J lost 1 base. Germline CDR1 and CDR2: LNHNV and YYDKDF (reference sequence). CDR3 in DNA: TGTGCCACCAGCAGGGGACAGGCCATAAGCAATCAGCCCCAGCATTTT. Amino acids: CATSRGQAISNQPQHF.

The chain has TRBV11-2 and TRBJ2-1; D remains ambiguous. The CDR3 is 10 amino acids. Trimming stripped 8 bases from V and 10 bases from J, with 9 bases between. Germline V gene lookup returns CDR1 SGHAT and CDR2 FQNNGV. The CDR3 sequence is CASGFDEQFF. The CDR3 DNA reads TGTGCCAGCGGATTCGACGAGCAGTTCTTC. Combining the CDR3 with reference TRBV11-2 and TRBJ2-1 gives the whole variable domain EAGVAQSPRYKIIEKRQSVAFWCNPISGHATLYWYQQILGQGPKLLIQFQNNGVVDDSQLPKDRFSAERLKGVDSTLKIQPAKLEDSAVYLCASGFDEQFFGPGTRLTVL.

V and J are TRBV5-1 and TRBJ2-6; a weak D match, TRBD2 (6 bases). CDR1 and CDR2 (germline): SGHRS, YFSETQ. The CDR3 length is 16 residues. V was trimmed by 6 bases and J by 2 bases, leaving 15 bases between them. The CDR3 DNA follows: TGCGCCAGCACCCCCGCTGGGGGGACTGGGGCCAACGTCCTGACTTTC. It encodes CASTPAGGTGANVLTF.

J is TRBJ2-3 and V is TRBV7-2, with D perhaps matching TRBD1 (6 bases). The CDR3 length is 14 residues. V was shortened by 5 bases and J by 2 bases, with 11 bases between the two germline ends. Germline CDR1 reads SGHTA; CDR2 reads FQGNSA. The CDR3 DNA reads as TGTGCCAGCAGCCAGCAGGGGAACACAGATACGCAGTATTTT. Amino acids: CASSQQGNTDTQYF.